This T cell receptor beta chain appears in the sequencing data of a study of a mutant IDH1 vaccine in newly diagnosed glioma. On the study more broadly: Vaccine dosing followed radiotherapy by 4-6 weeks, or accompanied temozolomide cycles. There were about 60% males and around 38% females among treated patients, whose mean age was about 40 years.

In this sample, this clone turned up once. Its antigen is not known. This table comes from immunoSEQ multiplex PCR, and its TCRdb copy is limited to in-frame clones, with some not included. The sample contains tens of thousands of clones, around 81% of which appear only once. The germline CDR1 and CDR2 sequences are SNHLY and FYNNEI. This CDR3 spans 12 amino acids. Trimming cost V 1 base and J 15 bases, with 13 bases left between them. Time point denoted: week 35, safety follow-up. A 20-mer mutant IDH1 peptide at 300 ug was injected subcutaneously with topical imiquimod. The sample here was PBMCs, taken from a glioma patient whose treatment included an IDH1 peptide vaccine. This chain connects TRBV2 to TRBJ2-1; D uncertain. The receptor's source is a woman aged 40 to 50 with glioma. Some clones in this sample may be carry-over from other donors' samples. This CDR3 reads CASSEGFWPGFF. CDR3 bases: TGTGCCAGCAGTGAAGGGTTCTGGCCGGGGTTCTTC.